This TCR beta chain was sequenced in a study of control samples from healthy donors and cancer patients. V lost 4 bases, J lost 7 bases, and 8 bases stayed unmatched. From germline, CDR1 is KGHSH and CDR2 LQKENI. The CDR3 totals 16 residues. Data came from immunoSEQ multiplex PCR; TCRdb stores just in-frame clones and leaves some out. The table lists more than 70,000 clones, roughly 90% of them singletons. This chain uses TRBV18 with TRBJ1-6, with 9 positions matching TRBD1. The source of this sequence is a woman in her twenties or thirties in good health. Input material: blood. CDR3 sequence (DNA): TGTGCCAGCTCACAAGCCGGGACAGGGTCCAATTCACCCCTCCACTTT. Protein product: CASSQAGTGSNSPLHF.